This T cell receptor (beta chain) was captured in a study of breast tumors, draining lymph nodes, adjacent tissues. Regarding the study as a whole: Compared with basal-like, luminal-like tumors shared significantly more repertoire with nontumor tissue. The lymph node origin of tumor T cells was framed as consistent with a hypothesis, not demonstrated.

TCRdb passed the multiplex PCR reads through MiXCR, listing each CDR3 protein once. The sample includes nearly 200,000 distinct CDR3 sequences, 31% of them seen just once. In this sample, this clonotype turned up a few times. Its matching antigen is unknown. This CDR3 is built from 13 residues. The V end lost 6 bases, the J end lost 2 bases, and 10 bases lay between the germline ends. Germline loops: CDR1 WNHNN, CDR2 SYGVQD (reference sequence). Axillary draining lymph nodes of breast cancer patients supplied the node samples. The source material was axillary lymph node tissue. The chain carries TRBV10-1 and TRBJ2-5; the D gene is possibly TRBD1 (5 bases). This TCR came from a female donor with breast cancer. Some clones in this sample may be carry-over from other donors' samples. The CDR3, as DNA: TGCGCCAGCAGCCCGACAGTGCAAGAGACCCAGTACTTC. It codes for CASSPTVQETQYF.